This TCR beta chain is from a study of cytomegalovirus exposure and HLA in healthy donors. The PCR made use of 60 Vbeta and 13 Jbeta primers. Libraries were prepared by immunoSEQ multiplex PCR; TCRdb keeps only in-frame clonotypes and omits some of them. The sample records 85,000 to 130,000 clones, more than 60% being singletons. Findings of the study overall: Per published reports, the classifier diagnosed cytomegalovirus status with high specificity and sensitivity.

With regard to this clone: Its antigen is unknown.

Sequenced: PBMCs. The sequence was collected from a man in his fifties or sixties in good health and CMV-seronegative.

CDR3 DNA: TGTGCCAGCAGGTCACGACAGACCTCTGGAAACACCATATATTTT. Protein sequence: CASRSRQTSGNTIYF. This chain links TRBV6-5 with TRBJ1-3; weak D call: TRBD1 (5 bases). Germline lookup yields CDR1 MNHEY and CDR2 SVGAGI. Between the trimmed V and J ends, which lost 6 bases and 0 bases, there was a span of 12 bases. The CDR3 covers 15 residues.